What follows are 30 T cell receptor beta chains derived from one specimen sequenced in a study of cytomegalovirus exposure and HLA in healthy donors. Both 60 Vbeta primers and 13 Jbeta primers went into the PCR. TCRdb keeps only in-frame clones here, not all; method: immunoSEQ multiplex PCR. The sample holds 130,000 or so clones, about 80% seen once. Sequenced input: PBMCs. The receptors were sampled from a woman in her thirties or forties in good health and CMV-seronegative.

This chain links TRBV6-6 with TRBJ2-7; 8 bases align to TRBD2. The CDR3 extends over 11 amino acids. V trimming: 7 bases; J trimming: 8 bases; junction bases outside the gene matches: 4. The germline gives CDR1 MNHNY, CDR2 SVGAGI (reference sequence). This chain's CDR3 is CASTLAGKQYF. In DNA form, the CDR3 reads TGTGCCAGCACATTAGCGGGGAAGCAGTACTTC.

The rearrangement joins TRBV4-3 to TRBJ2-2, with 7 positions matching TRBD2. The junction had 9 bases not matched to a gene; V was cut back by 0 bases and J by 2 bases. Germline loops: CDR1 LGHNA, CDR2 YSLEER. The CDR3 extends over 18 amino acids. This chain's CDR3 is CASSQDRTRILNTGELFF. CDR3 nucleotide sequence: TGCGCCAGCAGCCAAGACCGGACTAGGATTCTAAACACCGGGGAGCTGTTTTTT.

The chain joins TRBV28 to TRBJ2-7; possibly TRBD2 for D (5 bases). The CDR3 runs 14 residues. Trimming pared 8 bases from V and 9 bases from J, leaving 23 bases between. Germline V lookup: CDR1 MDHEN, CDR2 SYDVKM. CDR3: CASGPLSGVATQYF. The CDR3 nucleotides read TGTGCCAGCGGACCGTTAAGCGGTGTGGCAACGCAGTACTTC.

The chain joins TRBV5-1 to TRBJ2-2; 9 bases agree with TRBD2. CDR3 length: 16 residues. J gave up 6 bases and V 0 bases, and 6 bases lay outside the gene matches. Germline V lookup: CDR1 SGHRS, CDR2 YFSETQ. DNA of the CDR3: TGCGCCAGCAGCTTGGTGGTAGCGGGAGTGGCCGGGGAGCTGTTTTTT. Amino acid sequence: CASSLVVAGVAGELFF.

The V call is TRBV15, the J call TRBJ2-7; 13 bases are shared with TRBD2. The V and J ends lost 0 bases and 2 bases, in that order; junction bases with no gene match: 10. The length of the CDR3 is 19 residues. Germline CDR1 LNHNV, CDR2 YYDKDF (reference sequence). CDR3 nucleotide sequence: TGTGCCACCAGCAGAGACCGTGGACTAGCGGGAGTACTTACCTACGAGCAGTACTTC. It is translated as CATSRDRGLAGVLTYEQYF.

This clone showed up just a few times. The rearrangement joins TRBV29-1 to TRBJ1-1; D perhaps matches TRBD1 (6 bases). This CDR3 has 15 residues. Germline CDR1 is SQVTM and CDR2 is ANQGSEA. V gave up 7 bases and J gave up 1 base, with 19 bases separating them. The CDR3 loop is CSGGGQGGWNTEAFF. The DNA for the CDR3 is TGCAGCGGGGGGGGGCAGGGAGGGTGGAACACTGAAGCTTTCTTT.

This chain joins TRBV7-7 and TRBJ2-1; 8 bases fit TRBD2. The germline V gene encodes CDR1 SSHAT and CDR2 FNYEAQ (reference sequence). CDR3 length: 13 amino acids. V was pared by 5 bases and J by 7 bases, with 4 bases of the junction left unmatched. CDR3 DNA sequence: TGTGCCAGCAGCCAGGGACTAGTTAATGAGCAGTTCTTC. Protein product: CASSQGLVNEQFF.

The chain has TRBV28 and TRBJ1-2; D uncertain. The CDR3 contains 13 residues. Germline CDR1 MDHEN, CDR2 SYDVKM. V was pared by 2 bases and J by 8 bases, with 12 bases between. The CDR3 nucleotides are TGTGCCAGCAGTTTAGCGAGGGTTCGCGGCTACACCTTC. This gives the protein CASSLARVRGYTF.

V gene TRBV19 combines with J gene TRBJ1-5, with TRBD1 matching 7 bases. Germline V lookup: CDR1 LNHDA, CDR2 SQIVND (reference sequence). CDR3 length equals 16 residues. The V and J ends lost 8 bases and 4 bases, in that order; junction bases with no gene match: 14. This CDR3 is CASARGDRVGNQPQHF. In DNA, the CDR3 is TGTGCCAGTGCCAGGGGCGACAGGGTAGGGAATCAGCCCCAGCATTTT.

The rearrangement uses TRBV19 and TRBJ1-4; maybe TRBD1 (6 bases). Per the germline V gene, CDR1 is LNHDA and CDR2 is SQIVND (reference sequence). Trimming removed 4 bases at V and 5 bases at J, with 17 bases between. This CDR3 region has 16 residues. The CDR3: CASSKITGSRNEKLFF. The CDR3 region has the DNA TGTGCCAGTAGTAAGATTACAGGGTCCCGAAATGAAAAACTGTTTTTT. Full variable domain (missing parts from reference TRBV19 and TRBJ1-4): DGGITQSPKYLFRKEGQNVTLSCEQNLNHDAMYWYRQDPGQGLRLIYYSQIVNDFQKGDIAEGYSVSREKKESFPLTVTSAQKNPTAFYLCASSKITGSRNEKLFFGSGTQLSVL.

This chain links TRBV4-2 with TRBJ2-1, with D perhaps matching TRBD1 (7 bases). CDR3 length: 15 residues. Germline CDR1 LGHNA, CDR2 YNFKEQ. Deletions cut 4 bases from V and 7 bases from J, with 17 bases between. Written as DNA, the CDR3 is TGTGCCAGCAGCCTTCCCCAGGGGGGTTTGAATGAGCAGTTCTTC. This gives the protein CASSLPQGGLNEQFF.

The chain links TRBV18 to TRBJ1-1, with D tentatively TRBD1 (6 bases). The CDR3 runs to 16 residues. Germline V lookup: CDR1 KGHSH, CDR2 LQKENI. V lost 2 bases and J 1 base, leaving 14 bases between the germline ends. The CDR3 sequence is CASSPGVTGWNTEAFF. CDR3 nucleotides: TGTGCCAGCTCACCAGGTGTGACAGGATGGAACACTGAAGCTTTCTTT.

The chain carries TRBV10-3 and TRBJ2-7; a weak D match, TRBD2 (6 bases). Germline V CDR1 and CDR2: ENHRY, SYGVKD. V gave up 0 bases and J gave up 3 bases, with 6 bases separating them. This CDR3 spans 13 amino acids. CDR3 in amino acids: CAISESDYYEQYF. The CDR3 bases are TGTGCCATCAGTGAGTCGGACTACTACGAGCAGTACTTC.

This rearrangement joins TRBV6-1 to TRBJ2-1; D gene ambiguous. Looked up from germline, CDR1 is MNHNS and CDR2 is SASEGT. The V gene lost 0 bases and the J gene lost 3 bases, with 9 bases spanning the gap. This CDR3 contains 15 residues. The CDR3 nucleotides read TGTGCCAGCAGTGAAGCTCGTTACTTCTACAATGAGCAGTTCTTC. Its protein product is CASSEARYFYNEQFF.

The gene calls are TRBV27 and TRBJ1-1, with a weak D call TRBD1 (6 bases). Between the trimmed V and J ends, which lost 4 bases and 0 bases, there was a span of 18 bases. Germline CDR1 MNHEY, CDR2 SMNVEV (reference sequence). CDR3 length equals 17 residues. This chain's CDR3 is CASSSHLGGGLNTEAFF. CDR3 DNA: TGTGCCAGCAGTTCCCACCTAGGGGGGGGTTTGAACACTGAAGCTTTCTTT.

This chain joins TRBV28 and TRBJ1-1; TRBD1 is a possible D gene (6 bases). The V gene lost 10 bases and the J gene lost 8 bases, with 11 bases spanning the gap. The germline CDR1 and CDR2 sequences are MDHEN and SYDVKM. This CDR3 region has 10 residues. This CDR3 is CATSDREAFF. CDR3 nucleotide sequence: TGTGCCACCTCGGACAGAGAAGCTTTCTTT.

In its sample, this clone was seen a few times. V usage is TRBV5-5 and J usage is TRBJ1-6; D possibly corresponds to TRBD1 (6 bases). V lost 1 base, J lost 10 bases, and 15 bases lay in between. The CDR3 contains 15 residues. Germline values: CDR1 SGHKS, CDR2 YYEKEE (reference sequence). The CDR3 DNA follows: TGTGCCAGCAGCTTGAAACAGGGTGAGGGCTCACCCCTCCACTTT. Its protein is CASSLKQGEGSPLHF.

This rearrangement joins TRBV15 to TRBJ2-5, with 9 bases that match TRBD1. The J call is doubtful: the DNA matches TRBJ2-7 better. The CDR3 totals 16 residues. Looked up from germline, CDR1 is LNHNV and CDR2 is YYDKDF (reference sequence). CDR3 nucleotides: TGTGCCACCAGCAGAGATCTCGGGACAGGGAGTTACGAGCAGTACTTC. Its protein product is CATSRDLGTGSYEQYF.

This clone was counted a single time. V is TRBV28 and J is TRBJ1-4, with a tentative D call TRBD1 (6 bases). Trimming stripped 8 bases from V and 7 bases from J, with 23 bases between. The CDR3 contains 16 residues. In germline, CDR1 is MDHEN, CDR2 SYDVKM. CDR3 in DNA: TGTGCCAGCGCTATAAGCTATGGGGGCGTTGGTGAAAAACTGTTTTTT. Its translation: CASAISYGGVGEKLFF.

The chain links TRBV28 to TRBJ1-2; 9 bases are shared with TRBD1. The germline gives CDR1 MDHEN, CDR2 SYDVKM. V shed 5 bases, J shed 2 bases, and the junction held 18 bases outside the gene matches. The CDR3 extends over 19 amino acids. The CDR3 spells CASSGPGQGRRRGNYGYTF. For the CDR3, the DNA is TGTGCCAGCAGTGGACCGGGACAGGGTCGACGAAGGGGGAACTATGGCTACACCTTC.

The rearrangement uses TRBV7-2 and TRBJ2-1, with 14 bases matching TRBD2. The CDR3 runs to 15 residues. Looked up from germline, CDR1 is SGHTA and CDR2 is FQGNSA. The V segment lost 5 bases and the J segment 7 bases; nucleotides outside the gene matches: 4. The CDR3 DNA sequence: TGTGCCAGCAGCCAGGGGACTAGCGGGAGTAATGAGCAGTTCTTC. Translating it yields CASSQGTSGSNEQFF.

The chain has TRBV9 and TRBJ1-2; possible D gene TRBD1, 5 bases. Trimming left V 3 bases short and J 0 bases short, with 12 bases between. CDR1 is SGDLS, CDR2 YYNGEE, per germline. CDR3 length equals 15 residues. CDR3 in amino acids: CASSEQGQANYGYTF. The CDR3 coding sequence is TGTGCCAGCAGCGAGCAGGGCCAAGCTAACTATGGCTACACCTTC.

The CDR3 here is CASSDTGKGETQYF. In nucleotides, the CDR3 is TGTGCCAGCTCAGACACAGGAAAAGGAGAGACCCAGTACTTC. The chain is built from TRBV18 and TRBJ2-5; tentative D call: TRBD1 (5 bases). V was shortened by 5 bases and J by 4 bases, with 14 bases between the two germline ends. Per the germline V gene, CDR1 is KGHSH and CDR2 is LQKENI. This CDR3 spans 14 amino acids.

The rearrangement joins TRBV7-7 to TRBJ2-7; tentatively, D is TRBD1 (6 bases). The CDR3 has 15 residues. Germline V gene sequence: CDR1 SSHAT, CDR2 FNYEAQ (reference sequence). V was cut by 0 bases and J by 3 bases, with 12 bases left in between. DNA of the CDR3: TGTGCCAGCAGCTTAGCCCGGGACACCTACTACGAGCAGTACTTC. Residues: CASSLARDTYYEQYF.

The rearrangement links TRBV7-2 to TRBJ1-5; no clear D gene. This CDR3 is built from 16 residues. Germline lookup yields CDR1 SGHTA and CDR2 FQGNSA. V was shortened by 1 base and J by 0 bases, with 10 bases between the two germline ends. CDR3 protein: CASSLEMVGSNQPQHF. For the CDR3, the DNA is TGTGCCAGCAGCTTAGAGATGGTCGGTAGCAATCAGCCCCAGCATTTT.

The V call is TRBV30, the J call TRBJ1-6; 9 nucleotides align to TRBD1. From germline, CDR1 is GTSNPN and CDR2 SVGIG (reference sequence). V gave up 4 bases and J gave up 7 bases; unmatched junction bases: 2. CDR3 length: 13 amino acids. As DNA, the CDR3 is TGTGCCTGGATAGGACAGGGGAATTCACCCCTCCACTTT. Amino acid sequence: CAWIGQGNSPLHF.

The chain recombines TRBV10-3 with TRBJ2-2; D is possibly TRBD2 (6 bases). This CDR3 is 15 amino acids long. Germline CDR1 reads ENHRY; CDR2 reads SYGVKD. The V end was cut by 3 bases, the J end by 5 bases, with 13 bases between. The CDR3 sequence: CAISDRKEGTGELFF. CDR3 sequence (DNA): TGTGCCATCAGTGACAGGAAGGAGGGAACCGGGGAGCTGTTTTTT.

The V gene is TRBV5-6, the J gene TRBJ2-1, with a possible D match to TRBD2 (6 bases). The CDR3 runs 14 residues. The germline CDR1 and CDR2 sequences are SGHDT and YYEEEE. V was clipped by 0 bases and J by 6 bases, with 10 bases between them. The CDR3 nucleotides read TGTGCCAGCAGCTTGGAAACTAGCTCCAATGAGCAGTTCTTC. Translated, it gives CASSLETSSNEQFF.

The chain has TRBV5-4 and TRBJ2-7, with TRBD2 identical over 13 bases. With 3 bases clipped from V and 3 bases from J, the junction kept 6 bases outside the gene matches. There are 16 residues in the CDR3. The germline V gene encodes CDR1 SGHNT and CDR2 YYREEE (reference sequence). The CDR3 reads CASSSGGTSGIYEQYF. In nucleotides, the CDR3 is TGTGCCAGCAGCTCTGGGGGGACTAGCGGGATCTACGAGCAGTACTTC. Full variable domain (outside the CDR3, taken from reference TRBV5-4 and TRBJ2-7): ETGVTQSPTHLIKTRGQQVTLRCSSQSGHNTVSWYQQALGQGPQFIFQYYREEENGRGNFPPRFSGLQFPNYSSELNVNALELDDSALYLCASSSGGTSGIYEQYFGPGTRLTVT.

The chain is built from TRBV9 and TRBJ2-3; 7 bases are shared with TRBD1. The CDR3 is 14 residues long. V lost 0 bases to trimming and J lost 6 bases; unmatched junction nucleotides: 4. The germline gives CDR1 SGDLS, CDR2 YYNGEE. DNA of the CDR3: TGTGCCAGCAGCGTAGGAGGACAGGCCGATACGCAGTATTTT. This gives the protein CASSVGGQADTQYF.